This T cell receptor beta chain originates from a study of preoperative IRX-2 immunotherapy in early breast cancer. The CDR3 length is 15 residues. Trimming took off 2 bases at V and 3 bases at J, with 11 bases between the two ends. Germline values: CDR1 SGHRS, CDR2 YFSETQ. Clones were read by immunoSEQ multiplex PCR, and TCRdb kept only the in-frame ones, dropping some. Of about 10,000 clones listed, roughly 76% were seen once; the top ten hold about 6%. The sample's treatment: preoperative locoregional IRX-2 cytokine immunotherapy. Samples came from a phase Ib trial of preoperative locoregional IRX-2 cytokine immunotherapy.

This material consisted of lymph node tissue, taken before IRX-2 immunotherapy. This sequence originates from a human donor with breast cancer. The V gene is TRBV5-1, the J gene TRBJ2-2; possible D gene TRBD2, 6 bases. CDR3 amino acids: CASSLGLSDTGELFF. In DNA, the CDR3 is TGCGCCAGCAGCTTAGGACTATCCGACACCGGGGAGCTGTTTTTT.